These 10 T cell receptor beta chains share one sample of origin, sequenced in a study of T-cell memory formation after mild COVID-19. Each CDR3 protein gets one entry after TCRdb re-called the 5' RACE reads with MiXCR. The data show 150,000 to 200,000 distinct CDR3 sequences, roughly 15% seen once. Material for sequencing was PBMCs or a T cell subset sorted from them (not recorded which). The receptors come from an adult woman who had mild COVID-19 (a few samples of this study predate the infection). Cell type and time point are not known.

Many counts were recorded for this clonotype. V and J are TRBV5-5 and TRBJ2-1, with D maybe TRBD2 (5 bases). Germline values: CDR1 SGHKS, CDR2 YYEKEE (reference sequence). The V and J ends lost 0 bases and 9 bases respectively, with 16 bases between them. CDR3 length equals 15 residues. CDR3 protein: CASSLEVAGLREQFF. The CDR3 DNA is TGTGCCAGCAGCTTGGAAGTCGCCGGACTCCGTGAGCAGTTCTTC.

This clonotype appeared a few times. CDR3 DNA sequence: TGTGCCAGCGCCGACCCCGGCGAGTCGCAGTACTTC. Its protein product is CASADPGESQYF. V is TRBV3-1 and J is TRBJ2-7; D not certain. This CDR3 is built from 12 residues. The germline V gene has CDR1 LGHDT and CDR2 YNNKEL (reference sequence). Trimming left V 8 bases short and J 9 bases short, with 17 bases between.

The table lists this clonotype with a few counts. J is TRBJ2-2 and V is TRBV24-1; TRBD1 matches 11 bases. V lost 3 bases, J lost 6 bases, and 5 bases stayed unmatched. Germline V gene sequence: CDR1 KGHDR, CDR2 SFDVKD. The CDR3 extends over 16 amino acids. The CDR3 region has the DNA TGTGCCACCAGTGATCCGCCGGGACAGGGGGCCGGGGAGCTGTTTTTT. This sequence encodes CATSDPPGQGAGELFF.

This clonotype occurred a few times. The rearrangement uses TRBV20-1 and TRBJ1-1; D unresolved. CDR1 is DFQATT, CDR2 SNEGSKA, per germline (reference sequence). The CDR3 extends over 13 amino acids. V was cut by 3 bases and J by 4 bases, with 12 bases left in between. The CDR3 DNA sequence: TGCAGTGCTAGGTCCGGTTCGGGCACTGAAGCTTTCTTT. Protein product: CSARSGSGTEAFF.

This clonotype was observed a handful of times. Written as DNA, the CDR3 is TGTGCCAGCAGTTCCTCACCGCAGGGGGCGGATCAGCCCCAGCATTTT. Translating gives CASSSSPQGADQPQHF. The chain is built from TRBV12-3 or TRBV12-4 and TRBJ1-5; 8 bases align to TRBD1. CDR3 size: 16 residues. V lost 4 bases to trimming and J lost 5 bases; unmatched junction nucleotides: 10.

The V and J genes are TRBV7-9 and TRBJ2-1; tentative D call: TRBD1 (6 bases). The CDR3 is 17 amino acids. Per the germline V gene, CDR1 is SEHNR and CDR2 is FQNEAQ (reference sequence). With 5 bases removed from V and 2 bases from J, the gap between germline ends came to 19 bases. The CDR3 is CASSVVPSRTAYNEQFF. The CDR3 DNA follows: TGTGCCAGCAGCGTAGTCCCGAGCAGGACAGCCTACAATGAGCAGTTCTTC.

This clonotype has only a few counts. The CDR3 sequence is CSAWGTGMDTEAFF. CDR3 sequence (DNA): TGCAGTGCTTGGGGGACAGGGATGGACACTGAAGCTTTCTTT. V is TRBV20-1 and J is TRBJ1-1; TRBD1 aligns across 9 bases. The CDR3 is 14 amino acids. V lost 5 bases and J lost 3; bases outside the gene matches: 7. CDR1 is DFQATT, CDR2 SNEGSKA, per germline (reference sequence).

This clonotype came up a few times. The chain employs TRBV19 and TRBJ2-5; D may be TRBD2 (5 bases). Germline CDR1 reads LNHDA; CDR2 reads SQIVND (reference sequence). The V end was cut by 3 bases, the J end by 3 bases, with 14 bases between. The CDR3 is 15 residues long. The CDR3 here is CASSIYQTGKETQYF. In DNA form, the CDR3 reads TGTGCCAGTAGTATTTACCAAACCGGGAAAGAGACCCAGTACTTC.

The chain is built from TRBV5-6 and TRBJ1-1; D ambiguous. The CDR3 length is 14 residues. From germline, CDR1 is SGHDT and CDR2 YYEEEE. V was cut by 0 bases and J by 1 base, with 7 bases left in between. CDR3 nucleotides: TGTGCCAGCAGCTTGGGACAATCGAACACTGAAGCTTTCTTT. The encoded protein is CASSLGQSNTEAFF.

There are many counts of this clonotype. The CDR3 here is CSVEGGTDTQYF. The DNA of the CDR3 is TGCAGCGTGGAGGGGGGCACAGATACGCAGTATTTT. V usage is TRBV29-1 and J usage is TRBJ2-3, with D possibly called TRBD1 or TRBD2 (6 bases each). The V end lost 6 bases, the J end lost 1 base, and 8 bases lay between the germline ends. Germline CDR1 reads SQVTM; CDR2 reads ANQGSEA. The CDR3 has 12 residues.